Sequencing of this TCR beta chain was carried out in a study of CD8 T cells in cerebrospinal fluid in Alzheimer's disease (dated by TCRdb to 2019 to 2021). Regarding the study in general: CSF T cell clonal expansion was assessed with two single-cell approaches: plate-based nested PCR sequencing and droplet-based sequencing. A total of 20 to 25 samples were covered by the CSF gene-expression analysis, in which Parkinson's disease patients were included. The study examined whether cerebrospinal fluid from healthy elderly individuals and from patients with neurodegenerative disease contained clonally expanded T cells. The droplet-based CSF comparison of patients and controls included about nine healthy controls (about 11,000 cells) and about nine patients with MCI or Alzheimer's disease (about 10,000 cells). Paper-wide results and their limitations: It was cautioned by the authors that a causal link between EBV and Alzheimer's disease is not established by the detection of EBV-specific TCRs in CSF. Only samples with detectable clones went into the overall clonality comparison: about eleven healthy, 5 MCI, 5 AD, and 6 PD. In pooled data, a highly expanded clone (at least 3% of TCRs) was found in 1 of 10 healthy subjects versus 4 of 6 Alzheimer's patients. A higher percentage of TCRs was made up by the largest CSF clone in patients with MCI or Alzheimer's disease than in controls. The EBV-specific clones were neither the most highly expanded clones nor enriched among patients.

The library was obtained by 10x single-cell sequencing. Profiling of CSF cells was done with 10X Genomics single-cell V(D)J and 5' gene-expression libraries. CSF single-cell TCR libraries were sequenced on an Illumina NextSeq550. On the study's bioinformatics: V(D)J reads were aligned to the vdj-GRCh38 alts ensemble 2.0.0 reference and processed with the Cell Ranger vdj pipeline. A clonotype was defined as a group of cell barcodes sharing the same set of productive CDR3 nucleotide sequences. To link clonality with transcriptional profiles, clonotype information was incorporated into Seurat v3.0 gene-expression metadata. Any CSF cell with more than 1,800 genes, more than 7,500 UMIs or more than 10% mitochondrial reads was excluded. To identify TCRs with known antigen specificity, CDR3-beta sequences were compared against VDJdb. Clone sharing was examined by network analysis using the R package qgraph, in which only TCRs with complete alpha and beta chains were included. TCRdb reprocessed the public reads and reports one entry per CDR3 protein sequence, without DNA. TCRdb's processing, not the authors' own work, is the source of the V and J calls. In this sample's table one finds about 1,300 distinct CDR3 sequences. The top ten clones comprise approximately 9% of the sample.

Acute infectious disease was absent in all participants, and all participants were in good physical condition. A live/dead marker was used to sort live CSF cells for droplet-based sequencing. CSF was obtained by lumbar puncture, and immune cells were pelleted by centrifugation at 300g. Each CSF sample was examined for red blood cells, and any sample with blood contamination was excluded. CSF cells were cryopreserved in freezing medium, frozen overnight at -80 degrees C, and subsequently stored in liquid nitrogen. Before analysis, CSF samples had been stored for less than six months. Its count unrecorded, this clonotype is large (0.1 to 1%) by frequency. Its antigen remains unidentified. Sequencing was performed on cerebrospinal fluid. The source of this sequence is a human donor in good health.

CDR3 protein: CASSPVGRQTAKNIQYF. The rearranged segments are TRBV18 and TRBJ2-4. The germline V gene yields KGHSH for CDR1 and LQKENI for CDR2. Inclusive of the bounding cysteine and phenylalanine, the CDR3 is 17 residues long. DNA is not recorded here.